The T cell receptor beta chain described here comes from a study of T cell responses to AZD1222 COVID-19 vaccine. In its sample, this clone was seen a few times. Antigen specificity is unknown. General study findings and limits: The study identified only six AZD1222 recipients as seropositive at baseline.

The assay was immunoSEQ multiplex PCR, and TCRdb's table has in-frame clones only and misses some. Of more than 150,000 clones in the sample, approximately 86% were seen once. The CDR3 length is 15 residues. The germline CDR1 and CDR2 sequences are SGHDN and FVKESK. Trimming shortened V by 1 base and J by 4 bases, and 13 bases separated the two germline ends. The sequence derives from an adult who had recovered from COVID-19. This chain connects TRBV14 to TRBJ1-2; TRBD1 is a possible D gene (6 bases). Material: peripheral blood, obtained after recovery from COVID-19. The CDR3 reads CASSQGRGLSYGYTF. As DNA, the CDR3 is TGTGCCAGCAGCCAAGGCCGGGGGCTAAGCTATGGCTACACCTTC.